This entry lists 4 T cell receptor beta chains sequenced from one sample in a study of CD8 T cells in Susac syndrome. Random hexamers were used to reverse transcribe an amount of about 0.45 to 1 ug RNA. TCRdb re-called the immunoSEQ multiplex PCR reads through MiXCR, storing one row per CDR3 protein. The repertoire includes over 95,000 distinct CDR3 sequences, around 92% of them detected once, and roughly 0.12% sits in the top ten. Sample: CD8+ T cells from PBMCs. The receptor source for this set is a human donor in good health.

CDR3 loop: CASSIGSGGNQPQHF. DNA for the CDR3: TGTGCCAGTAGTATCGGATCAGGTGGCAATCAGCCCCAGCATTTT. The rearrangement uses TRBV19 and TRBJ1-5; D not certain. The germline gives CDR1 LNHDA, CDR2 SQIVND (reference sequence). The CDR3 sequence is 15 residues long. Trimming cost V 3 bases and J 2 bases, with 11 bases left between them.

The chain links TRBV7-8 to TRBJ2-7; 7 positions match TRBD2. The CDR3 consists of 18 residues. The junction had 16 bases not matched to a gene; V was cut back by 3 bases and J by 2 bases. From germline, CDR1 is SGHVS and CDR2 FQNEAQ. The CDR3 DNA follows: TGTGCCAGCAGCTTCAACACCCCCACGGCAGGGACTACCTACGAGCAGTACTTC. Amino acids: CASSFNTPTAGTTYEQYF.

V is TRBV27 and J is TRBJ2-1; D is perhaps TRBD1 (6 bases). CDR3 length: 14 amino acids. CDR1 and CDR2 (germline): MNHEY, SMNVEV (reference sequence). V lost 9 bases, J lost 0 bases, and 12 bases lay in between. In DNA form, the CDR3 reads TGTGCCAGTCAGGGGACGAGCTCCTACAATGAGCAGTTCTTC. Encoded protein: CASQGTSSYNEQFF.

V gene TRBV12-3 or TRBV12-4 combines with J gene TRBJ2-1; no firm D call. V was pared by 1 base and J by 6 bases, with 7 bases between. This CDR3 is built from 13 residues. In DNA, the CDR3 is TGTGCCAGCAGTTTAGGAACTCCCAATGAGCAGTTCTTC. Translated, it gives CASSLGTPNEQFF.